These 24 T cell receptor beta chains came from one sample sequenced in a study of metastatic and nonmetastatic thyroid tumors. TCRdb reanalyzed the PCR reads with MiXCR. The sample gives roughly 35,000 clones, less than 20% of which show up once; 3% to 4% is in the top ten. Each patient went into thyroid surgery without having received any treatment. Sequencing input: blood. The receptors here all came from a female donor with papillary thyroid cancer or a benign thyroid nodule (not recorded which). Some clones in this sample may be carry-over from other donors' samples.

This clone was seen a handful of times. At one end, the junction sequence differs from germline, possibly due to a read error. V and J are TRBV12-3 or TRBV12-4 and TRBJ2-2, with D possibly TRBD2 on 5 matching bases. The CDR3 consists of 14 residues. CDR3 amino acids: CATCRMTNTGDLFF. The CDR3 coding sequence is TGTGCCACCTGTAGGATGACTAACACCGGGGATCTGTTTTTT.

This clone was counted ten times or more. The rearrangement links TRBV18 to TRBJ2-2; D is unresolved. The CDR3 is 15 amino acids. Trimming removed 0 bases from V and 0 bases from J, with 5 bases in between. Germline V gene sequence: CDR1 KGHSH, CDR2 LQKENI. The CDR3 loop is CASSPPGTNTGELFF. As DNA, the CDR3 is TGTGCCAGCTCACCACCAGGGACGAACACCGGGGAGCTGTTTTTT.

This clone was seen many times. The chain recombines TRBV20-1 with TRBJ2-1; D is uncertain. V was cut by 2 bases and J by 1 base, with 6 bases left in between. Germline V CDR1 and CDR2: DFQATT, SNEGSKA (reference sequence). This CDR3 spans 13 amino acids. The CDR3 sequence: CSARWRSYNEQFF. The CDR3 nucleotides read TGCAGTGCTAGATGGCGGTCCTACAATGAGCAGTTCTTC.

This clone appeared many times. Other DNA variants within this sample encode the same CDR3. The chain has TRBV18 and TRBJ2-2; the match to TRBD1 covers 8 bases. The CDR3 length is 15 residues. Germline V gene data show CDR1 as KGHSH and CDR2 as LQKENI. The trim removed 3 bases at V and 2 bases at J, leaving 2 bases unmatched. The CDR3 region has the DNA TGTGCCAGCTCACCTGGACAGGGTAACACCGGGGAGCTGTTTTTT. Amino acid sequence: CASSPGQGNTGELFF.

The sample holds many counts of this clone. This sequence joins TRBV11-3 and TRBJ1-3; the D is unclear. The V end was cut by 5 bases, the J end by 0 bases, with 5 bases between. There are 13 residues in the CDR3. Germline values: CDR1 SGHNT, CDR2 YENEEA. Here the CDR3 reads CASSAGSGNTIYF. The CDR3 region has the DNA TGTGCCAGCAGCGCAGGCTCTGGAAACACCATATATTTT.

The V and J genes are TRBV20-1 and TRBJ1-1, with TRBD1 identical over 7 bases. With V trimmed by 5 bases and J by 5 bases, 14 bases remained unmatched. This CDR3 region has 15 residues. Per the germline V gene, CDR1 is DFQATT and CDR2 is SNEGSKA (reference sequence). CDR3 nucleotide sequence: TGCAGTGCTCACGATAAACAGGGGCTGAGTACTGAAGCTTTCTTT. This translates into CSAHDKQGLSTEAFF.

This clone was counted at least ten times. The chain links TRBV12-3 or TRBV12-4 to TRBJ1-6; D ambiguous. With 2 bases removed from V and 9 bases from J, the gap between germline ends came to 14 bases. The CDR3 is 15 amino acids. In DNA form, the CDR3 reads TGTGCCAGCAGTTTATACACGGGGTTCGGTTCACCCCTCCACTTT. Encoded protein: CASSLYTGFGSPLHF.

This clone was picked up a small number of times. The DNA is omitted, as the CDR3 cannot be located on it reliably, and the CDR3 follows TCRdb's listing. The rearrangement joins TRBV28 to TRBJ2-7; the table names TRBD1, a call not compared with the DNA. The CDR3 sequence runs 15 residues, both termini included. Germline V CDR1 and CDR2: MDHEN, SYDVKM. CDR3: CASSTSTGTVSEQYF.

V gene TRBV11-2 combines with J gene TRBJ2-1; TRBD2 is a possible D gene (7 bases). The CDR3 spans 16 residues. The V and J ends lost 4 bases and 7 bases respectively, with 20 bases between them. The germline gives CDR1 SGHAT, CDR2 FQNNGV. Written as DNA, the CDR3 is TGTGCCAGCAGCTCTGGGTCACGGGGGCGGGGGAATGAGCAGTTCTTC. It encodes CASSSGSRGRGNEQFF.

This clone was detected ten times or more. The chain couples TRBV6-5 to TRBJ2-1; D remains unclear. Trimming took 1 base from V and 10 from J, leaving 5 bases between them. Germline values: CDR1 MNHEY, CDR2 SVGAGI. This CDR3 has 11 residues. The CDR3 DNA sequence: TGTGCCAGCAGTTACTTAGGCGAGCAGTTCTTC. It translates to CASSYLGEQFF.

This clone has at least ten counts. The chain joins TRBV3-1 to TRBJ2-5; D perhaps matches TRBD2 (7 bases). Trimming shortened V by 2 bases and J by 2 bases, and 9 bases separated the two germline ends. In germline, CDR1 is LGHDT, CDR2 YNNKEL (reference sequence). The CDR3 runs 14 residues. The CDR3 region has the DNA TGTGCCAGCAGCCAACGGGGGGCTCAAGAGACCCAGTACTTC. Translation gives CASSQRGAQETQYF.

This clone was seen many times. The CDR3: CAWGGTDAEKLFF. CDR3 nucleotide sequence: TGTGCCTGGGGGGGCACGGACGCGGAAAAACTGTTTTTT. The J gene is TRBJ1-4, the V gene TRBV30, with a possible D match to TRBD1 (6 bases). The CDR3 totals 13 residues. Germline V gene lookup returns CDR1 GTSNPN and CDR2 SVGIG (reference sequence). V lost 5 bases to trimming and J lost 8 bases, with 15 bases between them. The full variable domain, with the rest looked up from reference TRBV30 and TRBJ1-4, is SQTIHQWPATLVQPVGSPLSLECTVEGTSNPNLYWYRQAAGRGLQLLFYSVGIGQISSEVPQNLSASRPQDRQFILSSKKLLLSDSGFYLCAWGGTDAEKLFFGSGTQLSVL.

The chain links TRBV20-1 to TRBJ1-5, with D perhaps TRBD1 (5 bases). Per germline, CDR1 DFQATT and CDR2 SNEGSKA (reference sequence). The CDR3 is 12 residues long. CDR3 sequence (DNA): TGCAGCGGGGCGGTGGCATGTCAGCCCCAGCATTTT. Protein sequence: CSGAVACQPQHF.

This clone was observed at least ten times. The chain carries TRBV20-1 and TRBJ2-3, with D possibly TRBD2 on 6 matching bases. V gave up 7 bases and J gave up 2 bases, with 10 bases separating them. Per the germline V gene, CDR1 is DFQATT and CDR2 is SNEGSKA (reference sequence). The CDR3 is 12 amino acids. Here the CDR3 reads CSGERVTDTQYF. The DNA for the CDR3 is TGCAGTGGCGAGCGGGTCACAGATACGCAGTATTTT.

The chain couples TRBV25-1 to TRBJ2-1; possibly TRBD2 for D (6 bases). The CDR3 is made up of 11 amino acids. V was trimmed by 6 bases and J by 10 bases, leaving 10 bases between them. Germline lookup yields CDR1 MGHDK and CDR2 SYGVNS. The CDR3 sequence: CASRGGGEQFF. The CDR3 nucleotides read TGTGCCAGCAGGGGAGGAGGAGAGCAGTTCTTC.

In its sample, this clone was seen many times. The chain recombines TRBV13 with TRBJ2-1, with D hard to call. V was clipped by 1 base and J by 7 bases, with 8 bases between them. CDR1 is PRHDT and CDR2 is FYEKMQ in the germline V gene (reference sequence). The length of the CDR3 is 13 residues. The CDR3 sequence: CASSLVIANEQFF. The CDR3 nucleotides read TGTGCCAGCAGCTTAGTTATAGCTAATGAGCAGTTCTTC.

The sample holds many counts of this clone. The rearrangement joins TRBV6-1 to TRBJ1-3; D perhaps matches TRBD1 (5 bases). CDR1 is MNHNS, CDR2 SASEGT, per germline. This CDR3 is 14 amino acids long. The V end was cut by 9 bases, the J end by 1 base, with 13 bases between. The CDR3 loop reads CASRQGLSGNTIYF. The CDR3 nucleotides read TGTGCCAGTCGTCAGGGTCTATCTGGAAACACCATATATTTT.

This clone turned up a few times. The rearrangement uses TRBV7-3 and TRBJ2-1, with a possible D match to TRBD1 (6 bases). Germline V lookup: CDR1 SGHTA, CDR2 FQGTGA. The CDR3 contains 11 residues. The germline V and J ends were trimmed by 8 bases and 12 bases, with 14 bases remaining between them. The CDR3 DNA is TGTGCCAGCGGGACAAAGATTCCGCAGTTCTTC. This encodes CASGTKIPQFF.

This clone was recorded many times. V and J are TRBV6-1 and TRBJ1-1; no clear D gene. CDR3 length equals 11 residues. V lost 5 bases and J 9 bases, leaving 10 bases between the germline ends. From germline, CDR1 is MNHNS and CDR2 SASEGT. The CDR3 coding sequence is TGTGCCAGCAGTTTGGGCCTTAAAGCTTTCTTT. As protein: CASSLGLKAFF.

This clone was detected many times. This rearrangement joins TRBV7-9 to TRBJ2-1, with TRBD2 matching 13 bases. This CDR3 is built from 16 residues. Per the germline V gene, CDR1 is SEHNR and CDR2 is FQNEAQ (reference sequence). J gave up 8 bases and V 3 bases, and 7 bases lay outside the gene matches. The CDR3 DNA is TGTGCCAGCAGCTTGAGACTAGCGGGAGGAGGGGATGAGCAGTTCTTC. The encoded protein is CASSLRLAGGGDEQFF.

There are many counts of this clone. The chain employs TRBV6-1 and TRBJ1-2; maybe TRBD1 (5 bases). V lost 6 bases and J 8 bases, leaving 16 bases between the germline ends. The germline CDR1 and CDR2 sequences are MNHNS and SASEGT. CDR3 length: 13 residues. The CDR3 loop reads CASSYREGEGYTF. DNA of the CDR3: TGTGCCAGCAGCTACCGGGAAGGGGAAGGCTACACCTTC.

This clone was counted many times. The genes are TRBV20-1 and TRBJ2-1, with TRBD2 identical over 7 bases. CDR1 is DFQATT, CDR2 SNEGSKA, per germline (reference sequence). Unmatched junction bases numbered 11, after V lost 5 bases and J lost 10 bases. This CDR3 region has 13 residues. CDR3 nucleotides: TGCAGTGCTTCATCCTCGGGAGGCCGCGAGCAGTTCTTC. As protein: CSASSSGGREQFF.

This clone was counted many times. The chain recombines TRBV19 with TRBJ2-7; the D gene is possibly TRBD2 (6 bases). The germline V and J ends were trimmed by 9 bases and 1 base, with 7 bases remaining between them. The CDR3 contains 11 residues. Germline CDR1 LNHDA, CDR2 SQIVND (reference sequence). CDR3 amino acids: CASGTSYEQYF. The CDR3 nucleotides read TGTGCCAGCGGGACTTCCTACGAGCAGTACTTC.

This clone is deemed medium-sized. This sequence joins TRBV11-2 and TRBJ2-7, with a possible D match to TRBD1 (6 bases). This CDR3 comprises 15 residues. V dropped 0 bases and J dropped 0 bases, with 9 bases sitting between them. Germline CDR1 and CDR2: SGHAT and FQNNGV. The CDR3 region has the DNA TGTGCCAGCAGCTTAGAGGCAGGGGTCTCCTACGAGCAGTACTTC. Translated: CASSLEAGVSYEQYF. Drawing the rest from reference TRBV11-2 and TRBJ2-7, the complete variable domain is EAGVAQSPRYKIIEKRQSVAFWCNPISGHATLYWYQQILGQGPKLLIQFQNNGVVDDSQLPKDRFSAERLKGVDSTLKIQPAKLEDSAVYLCASSLEAGVSYEQYFGPGTRLTVT.